These 6 T cell receptor beta chains originate from one sample sequenced in a study of memory CD4+ T cells and cytomegalovirus serostatus. Single viable CD3+CD4+CD8-CD45RO+ cells were sorted as the memory CD4+ T cells. Data came from immunoSEQ multiplex PCR; TCRdb stores just in-frame clones and leaves some out. The sample has tens of thousands of clones; 60% to 80% are singletons. Sequencing was performed on memory CD4+ T cells from blood. These receptors were obtained from an adult in good health and CMV-seronegative.

The CDR3 loop reads CAWSGGGQGNEQYF. The DNA of the CDR3 is TGTGCCTGGAGTGGGGGGGGACAGGGGAACGAGCAGTACTTC. This rearrangement joins TRBV30 to TRBJ2-7; TRBD1 agrees at 10 bases. The trim removed 1 base at V and 5 bases at J, leaving 5 bases unmatched. CDR1 GTSNPN and CDR2 SVGIG come from the germline V gene (reference sequence). The CDR3 contains 14 residues.

The chain carries TRBV6-5 and TRBJ2-7; D unclear. CDR3 length: 15 amino acids. Germline V CDR1 and CDR2: MNHEY, SVGAGI. V was pared by 0 bases and J by 2 bases, with 11 bases between. The CDR3: CASSYSLVGAYEQYF. Here the CDR3 DNA reads TGTGCCAGCAGTTACTCCCTAGTAGGCGCCTACGAGCAGTACTTC.

CDR3 protein: CASSENHNSPLHF. CDR3 DNA: TGTGCCAGCAGTGAGAACCATAATTCACCCCTCCACTTT. V is TRBV2 and J is TRBJ1-6; D remains unclear. The CDR3 extends over 13 amino acids. Germline-derived CDR1 and CDR2 are SNHLY and FYNNEI. Trimming shortened V by 3 bases and J by 5 bases, and 5 bases separated the two germline ends.

V is TRBV30 and J is TRBJ1-1; D is perhaps TRBD1 (6 bases). Deletions cut 8 bases from V and 1 base from J, with 11 bases between. Germline V gives CDR1 GTSNPN, CDR2 SVGIG (reference sequence). This CDR3 comprises 12 residues. As DNA, the CDR3 is TGTGCCCGGGACACAAGGAACACTGAAGCTTTCTTT. Protein product: CARDTRNTEAFF.

Here the CDR3 DNA reads TGTGCCAGCTACCGTTATAGCAATCAGCCCCAGCATTTT. This translates into CASYRYSNQPQHF. The V call is TRBV28, the J call TRBJ1-5; D remains unclear. The germline gives CDR1 MDHEN, CDR2 SYDVKM. Trimming took 8 bases from V and 0 from J, leaving 8 bases between them. The CDR3 is 13 residues long.

V gene TRBV4-3 combines with J gene TRBJ2-2, with 15 positions matching TRBD2. Germline V CDR1 and CDR2: LGHNA, YSLEER. The CDR3 totals 16 residues. V was clipped by 4 bases and J by 5 bases; unmatched bases: 2. The CDR3 here is CASSLGTSGGTGELFF. CDR3 DNA: TGCGCCAGCAGCCTCGGGACTAGCGGGGGGACCGGGGAGCTGTTTTTT.